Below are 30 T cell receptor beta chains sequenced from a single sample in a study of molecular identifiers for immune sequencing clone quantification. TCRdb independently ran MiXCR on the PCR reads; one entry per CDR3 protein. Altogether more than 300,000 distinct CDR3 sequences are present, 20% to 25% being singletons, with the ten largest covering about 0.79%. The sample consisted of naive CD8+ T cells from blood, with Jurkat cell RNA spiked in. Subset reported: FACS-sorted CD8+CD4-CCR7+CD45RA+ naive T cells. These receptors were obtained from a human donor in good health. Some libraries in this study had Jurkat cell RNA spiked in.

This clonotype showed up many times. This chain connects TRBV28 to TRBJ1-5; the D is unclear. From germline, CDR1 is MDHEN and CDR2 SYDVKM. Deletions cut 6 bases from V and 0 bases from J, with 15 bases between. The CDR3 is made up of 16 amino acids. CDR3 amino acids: CASRLDPRSSNQPQHF. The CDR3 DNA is TGTGCCAGCAGGTTGGACCCTAGATCTAGCAATCAGCCCCAGCATTTT.

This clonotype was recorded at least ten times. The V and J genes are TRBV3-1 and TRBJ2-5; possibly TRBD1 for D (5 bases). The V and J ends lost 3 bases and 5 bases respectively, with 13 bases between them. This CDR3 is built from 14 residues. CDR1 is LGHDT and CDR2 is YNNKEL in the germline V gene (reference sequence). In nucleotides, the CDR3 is TGTGCCAGCAGCCAGCACACAGGATCCGAGACCCAGTACTTC. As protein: CASSQHTGSETQYF.

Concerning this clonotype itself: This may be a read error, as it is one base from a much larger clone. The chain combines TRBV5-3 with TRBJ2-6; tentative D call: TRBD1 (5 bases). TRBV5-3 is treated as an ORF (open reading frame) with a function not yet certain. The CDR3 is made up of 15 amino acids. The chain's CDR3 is CASSLAFSGADVLTF. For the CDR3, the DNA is TGTGCCAGCAGTCTGGCCTTCTCTGGGGCCGACGTCCTGACTTTC.

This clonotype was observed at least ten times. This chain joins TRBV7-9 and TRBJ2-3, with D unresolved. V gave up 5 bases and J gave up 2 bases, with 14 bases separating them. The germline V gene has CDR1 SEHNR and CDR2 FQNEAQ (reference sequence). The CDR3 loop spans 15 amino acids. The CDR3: CASSPARLNTDTQYF. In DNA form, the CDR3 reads TGTGCCAGCAGCCCTGCCAGGCTTAACACAGATACGCAGTATTTT.

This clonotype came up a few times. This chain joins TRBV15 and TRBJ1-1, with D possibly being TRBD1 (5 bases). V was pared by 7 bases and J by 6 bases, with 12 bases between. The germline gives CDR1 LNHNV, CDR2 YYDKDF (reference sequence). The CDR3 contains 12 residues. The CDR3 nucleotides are TGTGCCACCAAAGGGGAGAATTCTGAAGCTTTCTTT. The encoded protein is CATKGENSEAFF.

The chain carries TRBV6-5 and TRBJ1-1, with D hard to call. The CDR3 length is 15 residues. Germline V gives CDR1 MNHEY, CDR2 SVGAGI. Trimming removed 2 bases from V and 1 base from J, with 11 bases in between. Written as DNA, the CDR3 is TGTGCCAGCAGTTACGGGGAGACCTGGAACACTGAAGCTTTCTTT. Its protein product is CASSYGETWNTEAFF.

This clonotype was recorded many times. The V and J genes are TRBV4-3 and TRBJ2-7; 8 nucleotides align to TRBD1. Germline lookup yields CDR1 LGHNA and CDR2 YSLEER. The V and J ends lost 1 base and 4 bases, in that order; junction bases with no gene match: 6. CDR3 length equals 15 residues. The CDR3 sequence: CASSQGTGPAYEQYF. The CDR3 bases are TGCGCCAGCAGCCAAGGGACAGGGCCAGCTTACGAGCAGTACTTC.

Written as DNA, the CDR3 is TGTGCCAGTAGTTTTGCCGGGACAGAAGCCTACGAGCAGTACTTC. This sequence encodes CASSFAGTEAYEQYF. The rearrangement joins TRBV19 to TRBJ2-7; 7 positions agree with TRBD1. Germline CDR1 is LNHDA and CDR2 is SQIVND (reference sequence). The CDR3 contains 15 residues. After removal of 5 bases from V and 2 bases from J, the junction contained 9 bases not matched to a gene.

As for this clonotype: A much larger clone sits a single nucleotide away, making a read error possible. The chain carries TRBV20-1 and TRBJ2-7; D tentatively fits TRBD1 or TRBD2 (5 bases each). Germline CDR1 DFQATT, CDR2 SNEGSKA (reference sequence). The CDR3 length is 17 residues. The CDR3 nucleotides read TGCAGTACTAGAGATGGGGGTGGGCGTTCTTCCTCCTACGAGCAGTACTTC. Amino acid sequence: CSTRDGGGRSSSYEQYF.

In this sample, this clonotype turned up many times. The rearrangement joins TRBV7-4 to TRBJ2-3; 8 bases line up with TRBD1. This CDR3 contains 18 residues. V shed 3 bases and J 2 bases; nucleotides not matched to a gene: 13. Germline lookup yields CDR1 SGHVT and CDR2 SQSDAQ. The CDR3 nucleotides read TGTGCCAGCAGCTTTCACTGGACAGGGCAGGGGTTCACAGATACGCAGTATTTT. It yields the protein CASSFHWTGQGFTDTQYF. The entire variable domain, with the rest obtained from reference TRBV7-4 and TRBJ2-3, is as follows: GAGVSQSPRYKVAKRGRDVALRCDSISGHVTLYWYRQTLGQGSEVLTYSQSDAQRDKSGRPSGRFSAERPERSVSTLKIQRTEQGDSAVYLCASSFHWTGQGFTDTQYFGPGTRLTVL.

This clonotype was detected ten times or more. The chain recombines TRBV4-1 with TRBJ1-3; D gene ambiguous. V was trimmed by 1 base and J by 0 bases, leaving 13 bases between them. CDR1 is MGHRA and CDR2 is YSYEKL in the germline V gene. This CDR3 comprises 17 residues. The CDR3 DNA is TGCGCCAGCAGCCAAGTCTATGGGATCAGCTCTGGAAACACCATATATTTT. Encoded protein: CASSQVYGISSGNTIYF.

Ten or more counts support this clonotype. The CDR3 sequence is CASSYRLAENNEQFF. The CDR3 bases are TGTGCCAGCAGTTACCGGCTAGCGGAGAACAATGAGCAGTTCTTC. This rearrangement joins TRBV6-6 to TRBJ2-1, with 7 nucleotides matching TRBD2. The germline CDR1 and CDR2 sequences are MNHNY and SVGAGI (reference sequence). CDR3 length: 15 amino acids. V dropped 2 bases and J dropped 5; count of bases not matched to a gene: 6.

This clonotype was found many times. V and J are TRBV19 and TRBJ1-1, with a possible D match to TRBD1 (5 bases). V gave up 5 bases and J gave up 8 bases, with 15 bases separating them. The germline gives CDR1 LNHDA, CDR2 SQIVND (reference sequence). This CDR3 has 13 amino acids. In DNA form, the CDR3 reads TGTGCCAGTAGTCTCCTCCGGGGCCCCGAAGCTTTCTTT. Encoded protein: CASSLLRGPEAFF.

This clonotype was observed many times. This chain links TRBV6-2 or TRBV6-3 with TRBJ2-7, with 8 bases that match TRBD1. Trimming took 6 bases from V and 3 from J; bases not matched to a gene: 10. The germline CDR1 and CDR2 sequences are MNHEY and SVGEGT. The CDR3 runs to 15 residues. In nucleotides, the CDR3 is TGTGCCAGCAGCCACGACAGGGGAACGAGCTACGAGCAGTACTTC. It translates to CASSHDRGTSYEQYF.

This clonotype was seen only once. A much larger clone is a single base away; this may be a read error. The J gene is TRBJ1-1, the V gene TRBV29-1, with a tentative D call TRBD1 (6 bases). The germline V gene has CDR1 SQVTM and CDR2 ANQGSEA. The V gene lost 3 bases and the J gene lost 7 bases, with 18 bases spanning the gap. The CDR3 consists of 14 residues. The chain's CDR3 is CSVEAEGGLVEAFF. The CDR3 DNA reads TGCAGCGTTGAGGCGGAGGGGGGCTTGGTTGAAGCTTTCTTT.

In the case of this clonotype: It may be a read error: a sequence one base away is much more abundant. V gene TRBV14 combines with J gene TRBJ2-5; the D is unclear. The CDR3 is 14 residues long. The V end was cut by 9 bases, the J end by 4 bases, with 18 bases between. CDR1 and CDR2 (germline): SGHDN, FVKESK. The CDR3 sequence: CASRGWQDRETQYF. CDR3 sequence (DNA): TGTGCCAGTAGAGGTTGGCAGGACCGAGAGACCCAGTACTTC.

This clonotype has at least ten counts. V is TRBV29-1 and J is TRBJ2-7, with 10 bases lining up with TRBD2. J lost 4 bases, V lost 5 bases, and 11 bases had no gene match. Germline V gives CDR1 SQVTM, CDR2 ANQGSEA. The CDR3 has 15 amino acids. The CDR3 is CSVLAALAGSYEQYF. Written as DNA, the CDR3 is TGCAGCGTTCTCGCTGCACTAGCGGGATCTTACGAGCAGTACTTC.

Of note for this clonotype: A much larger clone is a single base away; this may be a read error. CDR3 amino acids: CSARVAYGQYF. The CDR3, as DNA: TGCAGTGCTAGGGTAGCATACGGGCAGTACTTC. The chain employs TRBV20-1 and TRBJ2-7, with unresolved D. Germline V gene data show CDR1 as DFQATT and CDR2 as SNEGSKA (reference sequence). The CDR3 sequence is 11 residues long.

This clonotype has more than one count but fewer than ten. The CDR3 DNA is TGCAGTGCTAGAGATTGGAGTGAAGAGACCCAGTACTTC. Residues: CSARDWSEETQYF. The V call is TRBV20-1, the J call TRBJ2-5, with D hard to call. This CDR3 region has 13 residues. V lost 0 bases and J 3 bases, leaving 8 bases between the germline ends. Germline V lookup: CDR1 DFQATT, CDR2 SNEGSKA (reference sequence).

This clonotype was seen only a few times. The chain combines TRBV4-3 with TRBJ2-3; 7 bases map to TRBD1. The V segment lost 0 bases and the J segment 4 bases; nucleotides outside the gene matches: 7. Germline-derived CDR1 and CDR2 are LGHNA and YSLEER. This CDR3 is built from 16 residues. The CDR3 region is CASSQDPQGVADTQYF. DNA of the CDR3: TGCGCCAGCAGCCAAGATCCCCAGGGGGTGGCAGATACGCAGTATTTT.

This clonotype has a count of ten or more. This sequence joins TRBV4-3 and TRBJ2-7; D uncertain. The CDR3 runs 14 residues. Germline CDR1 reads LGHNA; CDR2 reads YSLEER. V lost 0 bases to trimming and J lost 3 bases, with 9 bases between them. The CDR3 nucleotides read TGCGCCAGCAGCCAAGATCACACTTTCTACGAGCAGTACTTC. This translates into CASSQDHTFYEQYF.

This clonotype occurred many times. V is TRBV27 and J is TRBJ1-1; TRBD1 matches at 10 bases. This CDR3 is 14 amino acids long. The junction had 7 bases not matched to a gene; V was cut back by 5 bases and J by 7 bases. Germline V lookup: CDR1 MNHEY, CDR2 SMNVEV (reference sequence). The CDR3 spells CASSPPGQGFEAFF. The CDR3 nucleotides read TGTGCCAGCAGTCCCCCGGGACAGGGGTTTGAAGCTTTCTTT.

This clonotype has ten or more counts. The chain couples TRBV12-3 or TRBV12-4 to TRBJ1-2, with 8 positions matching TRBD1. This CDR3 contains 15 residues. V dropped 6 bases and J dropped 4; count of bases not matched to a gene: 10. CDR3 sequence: CASSPGTGVTYGYTF. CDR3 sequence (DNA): TGTGCCAGCAGCCCCGGGACAGGCGTTACCTATGGCTACACCTTC.

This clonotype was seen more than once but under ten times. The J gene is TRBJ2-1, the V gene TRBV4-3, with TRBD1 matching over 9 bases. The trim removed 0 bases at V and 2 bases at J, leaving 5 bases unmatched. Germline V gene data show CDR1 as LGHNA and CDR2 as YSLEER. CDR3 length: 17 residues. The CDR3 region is CASSQDLHRGPYNEQFF. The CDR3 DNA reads TGCGCCAGCAGCCAAGATCTTCACAGGGGGCCCTACAATGAGCAGTTCTTC.

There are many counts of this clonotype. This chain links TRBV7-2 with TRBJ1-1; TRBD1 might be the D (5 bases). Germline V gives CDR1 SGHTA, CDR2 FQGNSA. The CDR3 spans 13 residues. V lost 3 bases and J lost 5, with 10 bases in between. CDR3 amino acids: CASSFGTWTEAFF. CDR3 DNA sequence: TGTGCCAGCAGCTTCGGGACGTGGACTGAAGCTTTCTTT. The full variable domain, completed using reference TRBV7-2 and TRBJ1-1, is GAGVSQSPSNKVTEKGKDVELRCDPISGHTALYWYRQSLGQGLEFLIYFQGNSAPDKSGLPSDRFSAERTGGSVSTLTIQRTQQEDSAVYLCASSFGTWTEAFFGQGTRLTVV.

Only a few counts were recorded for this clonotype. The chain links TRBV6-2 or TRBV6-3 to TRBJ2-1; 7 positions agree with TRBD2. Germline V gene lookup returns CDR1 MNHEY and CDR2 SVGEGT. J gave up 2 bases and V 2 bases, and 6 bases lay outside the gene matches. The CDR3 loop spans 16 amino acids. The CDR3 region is CASSYGASGPYNEQFF. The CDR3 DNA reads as TGTGCCAGCAGTTACGGGGCTAGCGGACCCTACAATGAGCAGTTCTTC.

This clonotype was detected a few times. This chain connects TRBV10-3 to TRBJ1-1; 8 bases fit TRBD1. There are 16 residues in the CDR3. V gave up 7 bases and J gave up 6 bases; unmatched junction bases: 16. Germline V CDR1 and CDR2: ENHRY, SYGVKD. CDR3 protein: CAITQDKGQGDPEAFF. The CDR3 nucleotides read TGTGCCATCACACAAGATAAAGGACAGGGTGACCCTGAAGCTTTCTTT.

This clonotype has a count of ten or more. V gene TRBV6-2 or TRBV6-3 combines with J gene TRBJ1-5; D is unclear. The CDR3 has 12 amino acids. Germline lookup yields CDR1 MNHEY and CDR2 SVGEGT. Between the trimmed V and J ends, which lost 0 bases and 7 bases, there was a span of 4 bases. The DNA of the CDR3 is TGTGCCAGCAGTTACTCTGTACAGCCCCAGCATTTT. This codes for CASSYSVQPQHF.

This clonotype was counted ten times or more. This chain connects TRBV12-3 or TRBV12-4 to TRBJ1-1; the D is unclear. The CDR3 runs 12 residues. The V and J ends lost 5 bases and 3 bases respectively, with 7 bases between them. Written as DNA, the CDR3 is TGTGCCAGCAGTCCCGGACACACTGAAGCTTTCTTT. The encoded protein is CASSPGHTEAFF.

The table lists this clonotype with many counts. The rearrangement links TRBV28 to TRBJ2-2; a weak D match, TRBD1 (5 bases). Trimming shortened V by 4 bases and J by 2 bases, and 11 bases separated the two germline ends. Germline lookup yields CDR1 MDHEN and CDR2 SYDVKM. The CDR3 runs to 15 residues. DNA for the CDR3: TGTGCCAGCAGTTCCAGCAGGGAAAACACCGGGGAGCTGTTTTTT. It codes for CASSSSRENTGELFF.